The 4 T cell receptor beta chains below come from one sample, sequenced in a study of blood T cell repertoires in COVID-19. This table comes from immunoSEQ multiplex PCR, and its TCRdb copy is limited to in-frame clones, with some not included. The sample shows 210,000 or so clones, approximately 90% of them seen only once. The sequenced sample consisted of peripheral blood. These receptors were obtained from a man between 50 and 59 years old with acute or convalescent COVID-19.

The chain joins TRBV7-8 to TRBJ2-3; 11 bases agree with TRBD1. With 1 base clipped from V and 6 bases from J, the junction kept 6 bases outside the gene matches. This CDR3 spans 16 amino acids. From germline, CDR1 is SGHVS and CDR2 FQNEAQ. The CDR3 DNA reads as TGTGCCAGCAGCTTAGGGACAGGGGGCGGGAGGGATACGCAGTATTTT. It encodes CASSLGTGGGRDTQYF.

The chain carries TRBV10-3 and TRBJ1-3; a weak D match, TRBD1 (6 bases). With 0 bases removed from V and 8 bases from J, the gap between germline ends came to 11 bases. From germline, CDR1 is ENHRY and CDR2 SYGVKD. There are 14 residues in the CDR3. CDR3 nucleotides: TGTGCCATCAGTGAGTCGACAGGATTGGACACCATATATTTT. It translates to CAISESTGLDTIYF.

V is TRBV29-1 and J is TRBJ2-7; 9 bases line up with TRBD1. V lost 6 bases and J lost 3; bases outside the gene matches: 12. CDR1 is SQVTM and CDR2 is ANQGSEA in the germline V gene. The CDR3 runs 15 residues. The DNA of the CDR3 is TGCAGCGTAGTCCCGGGACAGGGTCTTAACTACGAGCAGTACTTC. As protein: CSVVPGQGLNYEQYF.

This chain links TRBV5-8 with TRBJ1-5; 9 bases align to TRBD1. V dropped 0 bases and J dropped 6; count of bases not matched to a gene: 19. CDR3 length: 20 residues. Germline values: CDR1 SGHTS, CDR2 YDEGEE. The CDR3 is CASSLAVSGTGLKTGQPQHF. The CDR3 DNA follows: TGTGCCAGCAGCTTGGCCGTAAGTGGGACAGGGCTGAAAACCGGTCAGCCCCAGCATTTT.